The next 15 T cell receptor beta chains were all read from a single sample in a study of blood T cell repertoires in COVID-19 (dated by TCRdb to between 2020 and 2021). The library was prepared using the immunoSEQ multiplex PCR assay. The source is immuneACCESS, and TCRdb retained only in-frame sequences with V and J called. Part of the clones is not carried over; for the studies checked, unresolved V genes explain less than half of this, and the remainder is unexplained. This sample comprises some 340,000 clones, 85% to 95% of them detected only once. The ten top clones hold about 4.2% of the sample. Sequences were obtained from PBMCs or T cells enriched from blood (not recorded which). Receptors were obtained from a woman aged 30 to 39 who had been exposed to COVID-19.

This clone has only a few counts. V gene TRBV19 combines with J gene TRBJ1-5, with no clear D. The CDR3 is 15 residues long. Trimming pared 3 bases from V and 1 base from J, leaving 10 bases between. Looked up from germline, CDR1 is LNHDA and CDR2 is SQIVND (reference sequence). CDR3 region: CASSMSSDSNQPQHF. The CDR3, as DNA: TGTGCCAGTAGTATGTCCAGCGACAGCAATCAGCCCCAGCATTTT.

The chain couples TRBV7-2 to TRBJ2-2; 7 nucleotides align to TRBD2. This CDR3 contains 16 residues. Per the germline V gene, CDR1 is SGHTA and CDR2 is FQGNSA. Trimming took 2 bases from V and 0 from J; bases not matched to a gene: 3. This CDR3 is CASSLRAGANTGELFF. CDR3 DNA: TGTGCCAGCAGCTTACGGGCGGGGGCGAACACCGGGGAGCTGTTTTTT.

The chain employs TRBV5-4 and TRBJ1-2, with 8 bases fitting TRBD1. From germline, CDR1 is SGHNT and CDR2 YYREEE (reference sequence). CDR3 length: 14 amino acids. V was clipped by 5 bases and J by 6 bases; unmatched bases: 9. CDR3 loop: CASRRTGRVDGYTF. The CDR3 bases are TGTGCCAGCAGGCGGACAGGGAGGGTGGATGGCTACACCTTC.

The chain employs TRBV4-2 and TRBJ2-1; the match to TRBD2 covers 12 bases. CDR1 LGHNA and CDR2 YNFKEQ come from the germline V gene. Losses at the gene ends were 1 base for V and 5 bases for J; bases not matched to a gene: 6. The CDR3 covers 17 residues. In nucleotides, the CDR3 is TGTGCCAGCAGCCAAGGAACTAGCGGGGGGCCTCACAATGAGCAGTTCTTC. Its protein is CASSQGTSGGPHNEQFF.

The chain couples TRBV3-1 (or the pseudogene TRBV3-2) to TRBJ1-1; D gene unclear. The CDR3 totals 14 residues. Trimming removed 2 bases at V and 5 bases at J, with 12 bases between. Per the germline V gene, CDR1 is LGHDT and CDR2 is YNNKEL (reference sequence). CDR3 coding DNA: TGTGCCAGCAGCCAACACCGGGGAAGGACTGAAGCTTTCTTT. Amino acids: CASSQHRGRTEAFF.

The V call is TRBV9, the J call TRBJ1-3, with D possibly matching TRBD1 (6 bases). Germline CDR1 reads SGDLS; CDR2 reads YYNGEE. The V and J ends lost 5 bases and 0 bases respectively, with 12 bases between them. There are 15 residues in the CDR3. CDR3 amino acids: CASSREQGSGNTIYF. The CDR3 DNA sequence: TGTGCCAGCAGTCGAGAACAGGGCTCTGGAAACACCATATATTTT.

The CDR3 nucleotides read TGTGCCAGCAGCTTGGAACAGGGGGCTGGTGGCTACACCTTC. The encoded protein is CASSLEQGAGGYTF. This chain connects TRBV5-4 to TRBJ1-2; 9 bases map to TRBD1. Looked up from germline, CDR1 is SGHNT and CDR2 is YYREEE (reference sequence). V trimming: 0 bases; J trimming: 7 bases; junction bases outside the gene matches: 4. The CDR3 consists of 14 residues. The full variable domain, its missing parts supplied by reference TRBV5-4 and TRBJ1-2, is ETGVTQSPTHLIKTRGQQVTLRCSSQSGHNTVSWYQQALGQGPQFIFQYYREEENGRGNFPPRFSGLQFPNYSSELNVNALELDDSALYLCASSLEQGAGGYTFGSGTRLTVV.

V usage is TRBV6-5 and J usage is TRBJ1-1, with D possibly being TRBD1 (5 bases). The CDR3 loop spans 13 amino acids. Looked up from germline, CDR1 is MNHEY and CDR2 is SVGAGI. V gave up 7 bases and J gave up 4 bases, with 13 bases separating them. The CDR3 is CASKATTGTEAFF. CDR3 coding DNA: TGTGCCAGCAAAGCCACCACAGGCACTGAAGCTTTCTTT.

The CDR3 protein is CASNKMEGTEAFF. DNA of the CDR3: TGTGCCAGCAATAAGATGGAGGGTACTGAAGCTTTCTTT. The genes are TRBV12-3 or TRBV12-4 and TRBJ1-1; D gene unclear. The ends were cut back, 7 bases at V and 5 bases at J, with 14 bases in the middle. This CDR3 is built from 13 residues.

V gene TRBV7-6 combines with J gene TRBJ2-3; 7 bases are shared with TRBD2. Trimming cost V 3 bases and J 3 bases; bases outside gene matches: 9. The CDR3 spans 16 residues. The germline gives CDR1 SGHVS, CDR2 FNYEAQ. The CDR3 region has the DNA TGTGCCAGCAGCTTTCGAATGGGGGAGGGAACAGATACGCAGTATTTT. It yields the protein CASSFRMGEGTDTQYF.

The chain couples TRBV18 to TRBJ1-6; TRBD1 agrees at 9 bases. Trimming removed 3 bases from V and 7 bases from J; junction bases left unmatched: 1. CDR1 and CDR2 from the germline V gene are KGHSH and LQKENI. The CDR3 extends over 14 amino acids. The CDR3 DNA follows: TGTGCCAGCTCACCCGGGACAGGGAATTCACCCCTCCACTTT. This codes for CASSPGTGNSPLHF.

This clone was seen only once. This chain links TRBV4-1 with TRBJ2-7, with 8 bases fitting TRBD1. The CDR3 loop spans 15 amino acids. J was trimmed by 2 bases and V by 3 bases; bases with no gene match: 6. Germline CDR1 and CDR2: MGHRA and YSYEKL. CDR3 nucleotide sequence: TGCGCCAGCAGCCAGGAGGGCAGGGGGCCCTACGAGCAGTACTTC. Amino acids: CASSQEGRGPYEQYF.

The chain recombines TRBV11-1 with TRBJ1-3; no definite D call. This CDR3 comprises 14 residues. V dropped 2 bases and J dropped 2 bases, with 7 bases sitting between them. The V gene's germline CDR1 is SGHAT and CDR2 FQDESV (reference sequence). CDR3 sequence reads: CASSLRLAGNTIYF. CDR3 DNA sequence: TGTGCCAGCAGCTTAAGACTCGCTGGAAACACCATATATTTT.

The chain employs TRBV5-6 and TRBJ1-5; 7 bases are shared with TRBD1. With 4 bases clipped from V and 5 bases from J, the junction kept 9 bases outside the gene matches. This CDR3 is built from 15 residues. Germline CDR1 SGHDT, CDR2 YYEEEE. CDR3 in DNA: TGTGCCAGCAGCGCCCAAGGGGGCTTCGATCAGCCCCAGCATTTT. This codes for CASSAQGGFDQPQHF.

This clone was seen a handful of times. J is TRBJ2-7 and V is TRBV6-2 or TRBV6-3; 7 nucleotides align to TRBD1. The CDR3 is 16 residues long. V lost 0 bases, J lost 3 bases, and 8 bases stayed unmatched. Germline V gene lookup returns CDR1 MNHEY and CDR2 SVGEGT. The CDR3 region is CASSYSGQEPNYEQYF. DNA of the CDR3: TGTGCCAGCAGTTACTCAGGACAGGAACCAAACTACGAGCAGTACTTC.